Described below is a single T cell receptor beta chain sequence and its context. The sample belongs to a study of blood T cell repertoires in COVID-19. For the study at large: T cells, B-cell-depleted T cells, or PBMCs provided the cDNA or gDNA that served as material.

Donors in Cohort 3 who had recovered were those with two negative PCRs, healthcare professional clearance, or resolution of their symptoms. Authors' data handling: How many nucleated cells were present was estimated from reference gene primer amplification. TCRdb's table, derived via immunoSEQ multiplex PCR, lists solely in-frame clones and lacks some. For V, J and clone size, that table is used; D and trimming come from the DNA. In the table there are over 300,000 clones, around 89% of which are singletons. This receptor was obtained from a woman in her thirties or forties who had recovered from COVID-19. Sample: PBMCs or T cells enriched from blood (not recorded which).

DNA of the CDR3: TGTGCCAGCAGTGGAAGGACAGTCAGTCTGCCCCAGCATTTT. Its protein is CASSGRTVSLPQHF. The rearrangement links TRBV2 to TRBJ1-5, with D perhaps matching TRBD1 (6 bases). Germline lookup yields CDR1 SNHLY and CDR2 FYNNEI. Trimming cost V 4 bases and J 9 bases, with 16 bases left between them. CDR3 length equals 14 residues.